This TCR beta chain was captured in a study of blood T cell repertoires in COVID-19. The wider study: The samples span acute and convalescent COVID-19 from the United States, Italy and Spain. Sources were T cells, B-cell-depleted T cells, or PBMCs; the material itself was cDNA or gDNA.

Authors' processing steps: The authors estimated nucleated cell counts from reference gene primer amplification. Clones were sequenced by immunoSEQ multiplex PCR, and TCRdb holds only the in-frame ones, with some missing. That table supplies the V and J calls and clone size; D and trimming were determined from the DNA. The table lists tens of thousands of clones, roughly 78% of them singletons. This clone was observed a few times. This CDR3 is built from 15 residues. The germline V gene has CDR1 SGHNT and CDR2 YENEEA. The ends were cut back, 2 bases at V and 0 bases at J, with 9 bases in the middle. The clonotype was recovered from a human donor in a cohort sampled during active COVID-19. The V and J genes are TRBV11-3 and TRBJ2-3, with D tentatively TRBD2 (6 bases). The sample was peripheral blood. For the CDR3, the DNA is TGTGCCAGCAGCTTATGGGGGAGGAGCACAGATACGCAGTATTTT. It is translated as CASSLWGRSTDTQYF.